This record looks at one T cell receptor (beta chain) sequence and its context. Its antigen remains unidentified. This sample is drawn from a study of shared clonotypes between healthy human individuals. Study conclusions and caveats: The authors sampled blood alone, and tissue repertoires likely differ. Relative to their counterparts shared across all four donors, non-shared clonotypes exhibited diminished generation probabilities. Although depth was large, rarefaction showed that sequencing of the sorted subsets was incomplete.

This CDR3 has 11 residues. The germline gives CDR1 SNHLY, CDR2 FYNNEI. V was shortened by 6 bases and J by 10 bases, with 10 bases between the two germline ends. Profiling relied on immunoSEQ multiplex PCR, and the TCRdb table lists in-frame clones only, not all of them. The sample holds about 2.4 million clones; 93% are singletons and the top ten take approximately 0.36%. The receptor comes from a man between 18 and 35 years old in good health. Some clones in this sample may be carry-over from other donors' samples. The sample comprised naive CD4+ T cells from PBMCs. Documented subset: CD45RA+ positively selected. The gene calls are TRBV2 and TRBJ2-1; possibly TRBD2 for D (6 bases). The CDR3: CASREGGEQFF. The CDR3 DNA follows: TGTGCCAGCAGAGAGGGAGGAGAGCAGTTCTTC.